The sample holds a few counts of the clone carrying this T cell receptor (beta chain). This specimen comes from a study of CD8+CD57+ T cells in acquired aplastic anemia. The germline V and J ends were trimmed by 5 bases and 4 bases, with 11 bases remaining between them. The CDR3 extends over 13 amino acids. The germline gives CDR1 SGHTA, CDR2 FQGTGA. The template used for profiling TCR beta VDJ and CDR3 was genomic DNA. TCRdb re-analysed the reads in MiXCR, keeping a single row per CDR3 protein. The sample carries roughly 300,000 distinct CDR3 sequences, about 56% recorded once. The chain couples TRBV7-3 to TRBJ1-1; D is undetermined. Sequencing used sorted CD4+, CD8+, or CD8+CD57+ T cells (not recorded which) from PBMCs. The sequence was obtained from a human donor with severe aplastic anemia or a healthy control (not recorded which). The CDR3: CASSPPGGTEAFF. The CDR3, as DNA: TGTGCCAGCAGCCCGCCGGGAGGCACTGAAGCTTTCTTT.